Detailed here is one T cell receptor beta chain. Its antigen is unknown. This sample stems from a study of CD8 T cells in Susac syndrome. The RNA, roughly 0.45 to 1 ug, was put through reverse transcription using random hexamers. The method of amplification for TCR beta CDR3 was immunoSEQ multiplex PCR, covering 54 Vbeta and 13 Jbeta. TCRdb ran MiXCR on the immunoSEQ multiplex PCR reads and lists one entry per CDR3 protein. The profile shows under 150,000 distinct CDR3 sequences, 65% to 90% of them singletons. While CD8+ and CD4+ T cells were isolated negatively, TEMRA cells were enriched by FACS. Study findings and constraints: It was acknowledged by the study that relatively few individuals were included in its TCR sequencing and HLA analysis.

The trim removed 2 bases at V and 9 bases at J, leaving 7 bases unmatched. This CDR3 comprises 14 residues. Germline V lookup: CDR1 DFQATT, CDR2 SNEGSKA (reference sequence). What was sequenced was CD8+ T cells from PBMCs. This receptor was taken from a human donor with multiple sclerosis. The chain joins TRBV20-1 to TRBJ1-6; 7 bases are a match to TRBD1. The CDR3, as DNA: TGCAGTGCTAGATCCAGGGGGGACATTTCACCCCTCCACTTT. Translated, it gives CSARSRGDISPLHF.